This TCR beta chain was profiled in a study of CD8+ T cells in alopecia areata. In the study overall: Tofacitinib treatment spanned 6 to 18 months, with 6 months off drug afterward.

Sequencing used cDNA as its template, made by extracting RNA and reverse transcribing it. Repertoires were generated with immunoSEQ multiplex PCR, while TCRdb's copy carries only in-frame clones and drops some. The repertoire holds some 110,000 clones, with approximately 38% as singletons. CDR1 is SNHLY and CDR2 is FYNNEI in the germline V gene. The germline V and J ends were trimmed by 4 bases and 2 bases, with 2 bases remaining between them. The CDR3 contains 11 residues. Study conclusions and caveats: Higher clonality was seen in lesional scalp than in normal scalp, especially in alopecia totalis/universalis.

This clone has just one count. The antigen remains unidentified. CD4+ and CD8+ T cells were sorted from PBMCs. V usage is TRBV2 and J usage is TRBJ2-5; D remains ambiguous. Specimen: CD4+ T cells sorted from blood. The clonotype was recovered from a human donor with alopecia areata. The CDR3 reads CASSAQETQYF. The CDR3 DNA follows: TGTGCCAGCAGTGCTCAAGAGACCCAGTACTTC.